The 3 T cell receptor beta chains presented below share a single source sample, sequenced in a study of shared clonotypes between healthy human individuals. Generated by immunoSEQ multiplex PCR, the TCRdb table keeps only in-frame clones and is missing some. Of a few million clones listed, more than 90% were seen once; the top ten hold roughly 0.15%. Material: naive CD4+ T cells sorted from blood. Subset noted: CD45RA+ positively selected. These receptors came from a man younger than 35 in good health.

V and J are TRBV18 and TRBJ2-2; TRBD1 aligns across 7 bases. The CDR3 spans 15 residues. V was pared by 10 bases and J by 1 base, with 9 bases of the junction left unmatched. In germline, CDR1 is KGHSH, CDR2 LQKENI. The chain's CDR3 is CANAKQGLNTGELFF. The CDR3 nucleotides read TGTGCCAACGCGAAACAGGGGCTGAACACCGGGGAGCTGTTTTTT.

The rearrangement links TRBV27 to TRBJ2-1; 14 bases match TRBD2. Trimming cost V 4 bases and J 4 bases; bases outside gene matches: 9. Germline-derived CDR1 and CDR2 are MNHEY and SMNVEV (reference sequence). This CDR3 is 18 amino acids long. As DNA, the CDR3 is TGTGCCAGCAGTTCGACTAGCGGGAGGGCCGGACCGTACAATGAGCAGTTCTTC. Residues: CASSSTSGRAGPYNEQFF.

V usage is TRBV4-1 and J usage is TRBJ1-2; 12 bases are a match to TRBD1. V shed 3 bases and J 4 bases; nucleotides not matched to a gene: 9. Looked up from germline, CDR1 is MGHRA and CDR2 is YSYEKL. This CDR3 has 17 residues. CDR3 in amino acids: CASSHPGQGARVYGYTF. CDR3 DNA sequence: TGCGCCAGCAGCCACCCGGGACAGGGGGCGCGGGTCTATGGCTACACCTTC.